The T cell receptor (beta chain) described here comes from a study of T-cell reconstitution after alpha-beta-depleted transplantation in children. The library targeted TCRbeta and was prepared with unique molecular identifiers. TCRdb recomputed calls from the PCR reads with MiXCR, one row per CDR3 protein. The repertoire holds around 200,000 distinct CDR3 sequences, with about a tenth as singletons. This clonotype has only a few counts. The CDR3 spans 16 residues. Between the trimmed V and J ends, which lost 6 bases and 4 bases, there was a span of 19 bases. Germline V lookup: CDR1 MGHDK, CDR2 SYGVNS.

V usage is TRBV25-1 and J usage is TRBJ2-1; D ambiguous. This receptor was identified in a human donor who donated a stem cell graft to a child with acute lymphoblastic leukemia. The sample consisted of PBMCs from the stem cell graft donor, taken from the stem cell graft. CDR3: CASSPRTLTIYNEQFF. The CDR3, as DNA: TGTGCCAGCAGCCCGAGGACCCTGACAATATACAATGAGCAGTTCTTC.